In its sample, the clone carrying this T cell receptor (beta chain) was seen once. The data were obtained in a study of blood T cell repertoires in COVID-19. The data were produced by immunoSEQ multiplex PCR, yet TCRdb's version contains in-frame clones alone and is incomplete. The table includes about 260,000 clones, around 84% detected once. The receptor comes from a woman aged 60-70 years with COVID-19, enrolled during active disease. The sequenced material came from peripheral blood.

CDR3 sequence: CASSLTRDRGQPQHF. CDR3 sequence (DNA): TGTGCCAGCAGCCTTACTAGGGACAGGGGCCAGCCCCAGCATTTT. The chain is built from TRBV6-5 and TRBJ1-5; 10 nucleotides align to TRBD1. V lost 6 bases and J lost 7; bases outside the gene matches: 9. Germline CDR1 reads MNHEY; CDR2 reads SVGAGI. The CDR3 is 15 residues long.